One sample yielded the 27 T cell receptor beta chains listed below, sequenced in a study of cytomegalovirus exposure and HLA in healthy donors. The repertoire was sequenced with immunoSEQ multiplex PCR; TCRdb's copy has only in-frame clones and lacks some. The repertoire consists of some 240,000 clones, with around nine tenths occurring once and the leading ten covering approximately 2%. The sample comprised PBMCs. The receptors stem from a young woman in good health and CMV-seropositive.

The DNA of the CDR3 is TGTGCCAGCAGCTTAGGACAGGCCAACTCCTACGAGCAGTACTTC. It specifies CASSLGQANSYEQYF. This chain connects TRBV7-6 to TRBJ2-7, with D possibly matching TRBD1 (6 bases). V gave up 1 base and J gave up 0 bases, with 10 bases separating them. This CDR3 region has 15 residues. Germline V gene lookup returns CDR1 SGHVS and CDR2 FNYEAQ.

The chain is built from TRBV4-1 and TRBJ2-4; 9 positions agree with TRBD2. The CDR3 contains 15 residues. V shed 2 bases and J 4 bases; nucleotides not matched to a gene: 3. CDR1 and CDR2 from the germline V gene are MGHRA and YSYEKL. CDR3 bases: TGCGCCAGCAGCCAACCGACTAGCGGAAAAAACATTCAGTACTTC. Its protein product is CASSQPTSGKNIQYF.

J is TRBJ2-1 and V is TRBV10-3, with 16 bases matching TRBD2. The CDR3 consists of 20 residues. Losses at the gene ends were 4 bases for V and 0 bases for J; bases not matched to a gene: 9. Per the germline V gene, CDR1 is ENHRY and CDR2 is SYGVKD. For the CDR3, the DNA is TGTGCCATCAGTGCCTCGACGGGACTAGCGGGAGGGACCTCCTACAATGAGCAGTTCTTC. Translated: CAISASTGLAGGTSYNEQFF.

The chain employs TRBV27 and TRBJ2-1, with a tentative D call TRBD2 (6 bases). The CDR3 is 12 amino acids. Between the trimmed V and J ends, which lost 5 bases and 6 bases, there was a span of 8 bases. Germline V gene sequence: CDR1 MNHEY, CDR2 SMNVEV (reference sequence). The CDR3 DNA is TGTGCCAGCAGTGAGGGAGGCAATGAGCAGTTCTTC. This translates into CASSEGGNEQFF.

In this sample, this clone turned up once. This chain uses TRBV27 with TRBJ2-7; 8 positions match TRBD2. The CDR3 contains 14 residues. V was clipped by 6 bases and J by 4 bases; unmatched bases: 8. Germline V gives CDR1 MNHEY, CDR2 SMNVEV (reference sequence). The CDR3 DNA follows: TGTGCCAGCAGCGTTAGCGGGGAGGTGTACGAGCAGTACTTC. It specifies CASSVSGEVYEQYF.

V and J are TRBV5-1 and TRBJ1-1; D may be TRBD1 (5 bases). With 0 bases removed from V and 7 bases from J, the gap between germline ends came to 13 bases. The germline V gene encodes CDR1 SGHRS and CDR2 YFSETQ. The CDR3 spans 14 residues. CDR3 amino acids: CASSLGQSRNEAFF. The CDR3 nucleotides read TGCGCCAGCAGCTTGGGACAGTCAAGAAATGAAGCTTTCTTT.

This chain uses TRBV29-1 with TRBJ2-7; 7 bases match TRBD2. Germline values: CDR1 SQVTM, CDR2 ANQGSEA. V was pared by 4 bases and J by 7 bases, with 10 bases of the junction left unmatched. The CDR3 covers 13 residues. In DNA, the CDR3 is TGCAGCGTTGCGTTTCGGGGGGAAATGGAGCAGTACTTC. Translated, it gives CSVAFRGEMEQYF.

J is TRBJ2-2 and V is TRBV5-4; 11 nucleotides match TRBD1. The CDR3 contains 17 residues. V was clipped by 3 bases and J by 4 bases; unmatched bases: 8. Germline CDR1 is SGHNT and CDR2 is YYREEE (reference sequence). The CDR3 DNA is TGTGCCAGCAGCTCCTGGGGACAGGGGGTTTCCACCGGGGAGCTGTTTTTT. This codes for CASSSWGQGVSTGELFF.

The chain couples TRBV15 to TRBJ2-2; D perhaps matches TRBD2 (5 bases). The CDR3 sequence is 15 residues long. V lost 1 base and J 6 bases, leaving 12 bases between the germline ends. Germline V gives CDR1 LNHNV, CDR2 YYDKDF (reference sequence). CDR3 sequence reads: CATSRGGSPAGELFF. Written as DNA, the CDR3 is TGTGCCACCAGCAGAGGAGGGAGTCCCGCCGGGGAGCTGTTTTTT.

The rearrangement joins TRBV19 to TRBJ1-5; 7 bases align to TRBD1. The CDR3 totals 15 residues. J gave up 4 bases and V 7 bases, and 10 bases lay outside the gene matches. Per germline, CDR1 LNHDA and CDR2 SQIVND (reference sequence). CDR3 residues: CASNPTGIGNQPQHF. CDR3 coding DNA: TGTGCCAGTAACCCGACAGGGATAGGTAATCAGCCCCAGCATTTT.

This chain links TRBV27 with TRBJ1-1; the match to TRBD1 covers 11 bases. V was pared by 5 bases and J by 5 bases, with 7 bases of the junction left unmatched. Germline V CDR1 and CDR2: MNHEY, SMNVEV (reference sequence). The CDR3 consists of 15 residues. CDR3 sequence: CASSGRTGGLTEAFF. The CDR3 DNA reads as TGTGCCAGCAGTGGCCGGACAGGGGGCCTGACTGAAGCTTTCTTT.

The CDR3 bases are TGTGCCAGCAGCAAACAGGGAGGGGAGACCCAGTACTTC. Translating it yields CASSKQGGETQYF. The V and J genes are TRBV7-3 and TRBJ2-5, with a tentative D call TRBD2 (7 bases). The V gene's germline CDR1 is SGHTA and CDR2 FQGTGA. V dropped 5 bases and J dropped 5 bases, with 12 bases sitting between them. This CDR3 comprises 13 residues.

This clone was detected only once. The chain combines TRBV27 with TRBJ2-1; possible D gene TRBD2, 6 bases. Germline CDR1 is MNHEY and CDR2 is SMNVEV (reference sequence). Trimming cost V 7 bases and J 5 bases, with 21 bases left between them. The CDR3 is 16 amino acids. CDR3 nucleotide sequence: TGTGCCAGCACCCTGGGTGCGGGACTGCCCAACAATGAGCAGTTCTTC. This encodes CASTLGAGLPNNEQFF.

The chain joins TRBV7-2 to TRBJ1-2, with D possibly matching TRBD1 (6 bases). The CDR3 is made up of 13 amino acids. V lost 4 bases to trimming and J lost 8 bases, with 14 bases between them. Germline V lookup: CDR1 SGHTA, CDR2 FQGNSA. In DNA, the CDR3 is TGTGCCAGCAGCTCAGGACAGTTTAACGGCTACACCTTC. Translation gives CASSSGQFNGYTF.

The chain couples TRBV6-6 to TRBJ2-5, with D maybe TRBD2 (5 bases). V was pared by 6 bases and J by 3 bases, with 17 bases between. CDR1 and CDR2 (germline): MNHNY, SVGAGI (reference sequence). This CDR3 is built from 15 residues. The CDR3 protein is CASSSAGERKETQYF. The CDR3 DNA is TGTGCCAGCAGCAGCGCTGGAGAGCGGAAAGAGACCCAGTACTTC.

This clone was picked up many times. This chain links TRBV7-9 with TRBJ2-1; 7 nucleotides line up with TRBD2. Germline assignment: CDR1 SEHNR and CDR2 FQNEAQ (reference sequence). V lost 4 bases to trimming and J lost 6 bases; unmatched junction nucleotides: 6. There are 14 residues in the CDR3. The CDR3 nucleotides read TGTGCCAGCAGCTCCCTCCCGGGGGGCAATGAGCAGTTCTTC. This encodes CASSSLPGGNEQFF.

The rearrangement links TRBV9 to TRBJ1-5; possible D gene TRBD1, 5 bases. The CDR3 contains 15 residues. Germline CDR1 reads SGDLS; CDR2 reads YYNGEE. Trimming pared 2 bases from V and 3 bases from J, leaving 12 bases between. The CDR3 is CASSVTATPNQPQHF. In DNA, the CDR3 is TGTGCCAGCAGCGTGACAGCAACCCCCAATCAGCCCCAGCATTTT.

The rearrangement joins TRBV4-1 to TRBJ1-1; D remains unclear. Per the germline V gene, CDR1 is MGHRA and CDR2 is YSYEKL. V lost 1 base to trimming and J lost 5 bases, with 17 bases between them. The CDR3 sequence is 16 residues long. Written as DNA, the CDR3 is TGCGCCAGCAGCCAAGGATCCTCTATACCGGGGACTGAAGCTTTCTTT. Translated: CASSQGSSIPGTEAFF.

This clone was counted a single time. The rearrangement links TRBV6-1 to TRBJ2-3, with no clear D. The V gene lost 4 bases and the J gene lost 0 bases, with 11 bases spanning the gap. Germline CDR1 is MNHNS and CDR2 is SASEGT. CDR3 length equals 15 residues. CDR3 in amino acids: CASSARFPSTDTQYF. The CDR3, as DNA: TGTGCCAGCAGTGCGCGATTCCCTAGCACAGATACGCAGTATTTT.

V gene TRBV28 combines with J gene TRBJ2-7; TRBD1 aligns across 9 bases. From germline, CDR1 is MDHEN and CDR2 SYDVKM. CDR3 size: 15 residues. Germline trimming cut 2 bases from V and 0 bases from J; bases unmatched to any gene: 2. The CDR3 sequence: CASSLPGQGSYEQYF. The CDR3 region has the DNA TGTGCCAGCAGTTTACCGGGACAGGGCTCCTACGAGCAGTACTTC. The entire variable domain, with the rest obtained from reference TRBV28 and TRBJ2-7, is as follows: DVKVTQSSRYLVKRTGEKVFLECVQDMDHENMFWYRQDPGLGLRLIYFSYDVKMKEKGDIPEGYSVSREKKERFSLILESASTNQTSMYLCASSLPGQGSYEQYFGPGTRLTVT.

The chain is built from TRBV9 and TRBJ2-1; no firm D call. This CDR3 is 13 amino acids long. The V gene's germline CDR1 is SGDLS and CDR2 YYNGEE. The V end was cut by 3 bases, the J end by 4 bases, with 8 bases between. The CDR3 DNA follows: TGTGCCAGCAGCGAATCGACTTACAATGAGCAGTTCTTC. This translates into CASSESTYNEQFF.

On this clone: Other DNA sequences in the same sample also yield this CDR3. This rearrangement joins TRBV28 to TRBJ1-1; D not certain. Germline assignment: CDR1 MDHEN and CDR2 SYDVKM. This CDR3 has 13 residues. V was cut by 2 bases and J by 4 bases, with 8 bases left in between. As DNA, the CDR3 is TGTGCCAGCAGTTTAGGCGGTCGCACTGAAGCTTTCTTT. Translated: CASSLGGRTEAFF.

The chain is built from TRBV4-1 and TRBJ2-7; 9 bases are shared with TRBD1. Germline assignment: CDR1 MGHRA and CDR2 YSYEKL. The CDR3 extends over 16 amino acids. After removal of 0 bases from V and 4 bases from J, the junction contained 7 bases not matched to a gene. The CDR3 sequence: CASSQDGGQGTYEQYF. DNA for the CDR3: TGCGCCAGCAGCCAAGATGGCGGACAGGGGACTTACGAGCAGTACTTC.

The chain uses TRBV18 and TRBJ2-3; maybe TRBD2 (7 bases). Between the trimmed V and J ends, which lost 6 bases and 0 bases, there was a span of 16 bases. The CDR3 loop spans 16 amino acids. Germline V lookup: CDR1 KGHSH, CDR2 LQKENI. The CDR3 DNA reads as TGTGCCAGCTCGGACAATCGGGGGGCTAGCACAGATACGCAGTATTTT. It codes for CASSDNRGASTDTQYF. The whole variable domain, remainder taken from reference TRBV18 and TRBJ2-3, is NAGVMQNPRHLVRRRGQEARLRCSPMKGHSHVYWYRQLPEEGLKFMVYLQKENIIDESGMPKERFSAEFPKEGPSILRIQQVVRGDSAAYFCASSDNRGASTDTQYFGPGTRLTVL.

A remark on this clone: Other DNA sequences from this sample encode an identical CDR3 as well. The gene calls are TRBV7-2 and TRBJ2-7; TRBD2 aligns across 7 bases. The CDR3 contains 16 residues. The ends lost 0 bases at V and 0 bases at J; junction bases unmatched: 5. CDR1 is SGHTA and CDR2 is FQGNSA in the germline V gene. The DNA of the CDR3 is TGTGCCAGCAGCTTAGCTGCTAGCGGACGCTCCTACGAGCAGTACTTC. Protein product: CASSLAASGRSYEQYF. The variable domain in full, with the rest retrieved from reference TRBV7-2 and TRBJ2-7, is GAGVSQSPSNKVTEKGKDVELRCDPISGHTALYWYRQSLGQGLEFLIYFQGNSAPDKSGLPSDRFSAERTGGSVSTLTIQRTQQEDSAVYLCASSLAASGRSYEQYFGPGTRLTVT.

The chain joins TRBV5-1 to TRBJ2-3; perhaps TRBD1 as D (5 bases). The CDR3 runs 15 residues. V was trimmed by 4 bases and J by 1 base, leaving 13 bases between them. Germline V lookup: CDR1 SGHRS, CDR2 YFSETQ. The CDR3 reads CASSVQGYGTDTQYF. CDR3 DNA: TGCGCCAGCAGCGTGCAGGGCTACGGCACAGATACGCAGTATTTT.

The chain couples TRBV27 to TRBJ1-1; TRBD1 might be the D (5 bases). V was clipped by 3 bases and J by 3 bases, with 14 bases between them. CDR1 and CDR2 from the germline V gene are MNHEY and SMNVEV (reference sequence). This CDR3 has 15 residues. Here the CDR3 reads CASSFPGVLDTEAFF. CDR3 nucleotides: TGTGCCAGCAGTTTCCCGGGGGTATTGGACACTGAAGCTTTCTTT.